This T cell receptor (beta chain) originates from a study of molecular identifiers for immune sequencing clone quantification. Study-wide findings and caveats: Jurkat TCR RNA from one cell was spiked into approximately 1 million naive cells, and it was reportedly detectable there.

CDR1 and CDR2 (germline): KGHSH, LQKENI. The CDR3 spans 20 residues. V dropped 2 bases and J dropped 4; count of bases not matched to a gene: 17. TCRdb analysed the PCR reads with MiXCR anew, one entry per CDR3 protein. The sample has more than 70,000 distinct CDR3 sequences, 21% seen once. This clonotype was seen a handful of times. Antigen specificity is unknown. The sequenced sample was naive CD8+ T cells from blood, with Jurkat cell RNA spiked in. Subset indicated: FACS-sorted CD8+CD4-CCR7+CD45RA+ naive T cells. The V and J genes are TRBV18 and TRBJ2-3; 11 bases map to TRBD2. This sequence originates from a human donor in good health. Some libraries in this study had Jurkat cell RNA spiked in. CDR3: CASSPDGAVALAGGPDTQYF. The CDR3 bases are TGTGCCAGCTCACCAGATGGGGCCGTGGCCCTAGCGGGGGGTCCAGATACGCAGTATTTT.